This T cell receptor (beta chain) appears in the sequencing data of a study of cytomegalovirus exposure and HLA in healthy donors. The CDR3 totals 20 residues. Trimming took 8 bases from V and 6 from J; bases not matched to a gene: 23. Germline values: CDR1 ENHRY, CDR2 SYGVKD. With 60 Vbeta and 13 Jbeta primers, the PCR was carried out. Sequenced by immunoSEQ multiplex PCR; TCRdb stores in-frame clones only, minus some. The table shows some 150,000 clones, with about 77% occurring only once. This clone has just a few counts. This TCR was recovered from a male donor in good health and CMV-seronegative. The J gene is TRBJ2-1, the V gene TRBV10-3; 12 bases are a match to TRBD2. Input material: PBMCs. The DNA of the CDR3 is TGTGCCATCTATGGTGTGTATGCGAGAATCGGACTAGCGGGATTCAATGAGCAGTTCTTC. The encoded protein is CAIYGVYARIGLAGFNEQFF.